This T cell receptor (beta chain) appears in the sequencing data of a study of CD8 T cells in ankylosing spondylitis. Study results and caveats: Peripheral blood held disease-linked clones only at relatively low frequency, and these were CD8+. A TCR beta motif of fewer than ten highly homologous variants appeared characteristic of ankylosing spondylitis blood.

Researchers built TCR beta libraries using quantitative 5'-RACE with molecular barcodes. TCRdb fed the 5' RACE reads into MiXCR, producing one record per CDR3 protein. There are approximately 520,000 distinct CDR3 sequences in the sample; approximately 5.3% occur only once, and 3.5% lies in the top ten. As to this clonotype: Its antigen remains unidentified.

CDR1 and CDR2 from the germline V gene are SGHVS and FQNEAQ. Trimming pared 6 bases from V and 8 bases from J, leaving 14 bases between. CDR3 length: 14 amino acids. This TCR came from a male donor with ankylosing spondylitis. The sequencing input was blood, either unsorted or a sorted T cell fraction (not recorded which). The chain recombines TRBV7-8 with TRBJ1-6; D not resolved. The CDR3 is CASRRQADYSPLHF. DNA for the CDR3: TGTGCCAGCAGACGGCAGGCGGATTATTCACCCCTCCACTTT.